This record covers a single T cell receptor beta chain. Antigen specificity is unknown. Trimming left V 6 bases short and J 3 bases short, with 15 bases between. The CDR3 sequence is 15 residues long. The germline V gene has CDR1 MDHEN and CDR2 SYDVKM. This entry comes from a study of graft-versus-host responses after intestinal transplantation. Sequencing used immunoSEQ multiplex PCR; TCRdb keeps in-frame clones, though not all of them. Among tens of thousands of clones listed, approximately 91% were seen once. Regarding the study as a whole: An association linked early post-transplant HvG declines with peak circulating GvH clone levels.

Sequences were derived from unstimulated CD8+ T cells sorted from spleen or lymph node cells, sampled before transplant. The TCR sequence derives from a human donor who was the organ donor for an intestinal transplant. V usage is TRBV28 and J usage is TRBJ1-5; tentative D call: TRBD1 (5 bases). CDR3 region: CASRGAGRANQPQHF. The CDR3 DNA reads TGTGCCAGCAGGGGAGCAGGGAGGGCCAATCAGCCCCAGCATTTT.